Here is one T cell receptor (beta chain) with its context. At one of its ends the junction is not consistent with the germline gene, which may arise from a read error. This sample was included in a study of blood T cells in healthy people across ages. Next came a second PCR, run for 7 to 11 cycles, which used a sample-barcoded 5' primer along with a J-beta primer mix. TCRdb analysed the 5' RACE reads with MiXCR anew, one entry per CDR3 protein. The table shows roughly 1,500,000 distinct CDR3 sequences, with about 35% occurring only once. From germline, CDR1 is SGHTA and CDR2 FQGTGA. The CDR3 spans 17 residues.

The clonotype was recovered from a woman in her 30s in good health. V and J are TRBV7-3 and TRBJ2-3, with 10 nucleotides matching TRBD2. The sequenced sample consisted of blood. DNA of the CDR3: TGTACCAGCAGCACAGGGGGACTAGCGCGCGTAGCAGATACGCAGTATTTT. Amino acid sequence: CTSSTGGLARVADTQYF.